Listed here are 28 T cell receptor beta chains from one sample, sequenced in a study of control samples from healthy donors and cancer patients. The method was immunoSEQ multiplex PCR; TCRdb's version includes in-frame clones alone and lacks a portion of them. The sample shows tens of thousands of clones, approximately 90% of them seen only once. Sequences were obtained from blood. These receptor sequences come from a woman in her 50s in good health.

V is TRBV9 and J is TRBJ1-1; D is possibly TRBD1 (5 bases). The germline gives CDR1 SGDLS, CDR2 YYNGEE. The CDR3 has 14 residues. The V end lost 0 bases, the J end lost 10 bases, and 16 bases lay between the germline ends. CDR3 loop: CASSVDARPRGAFF. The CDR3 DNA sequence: TGTGCCAGCAGCGTAGACGCCAGGCCAAGGGGAGCTTTCTTT.

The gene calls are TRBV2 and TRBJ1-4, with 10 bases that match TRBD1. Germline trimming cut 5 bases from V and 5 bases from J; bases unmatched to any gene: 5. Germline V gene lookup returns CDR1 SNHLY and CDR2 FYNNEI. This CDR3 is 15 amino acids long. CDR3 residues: CASSLRQGANEKLFF. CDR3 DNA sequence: TGTGCCAGCAGTCTAAGACAGGGGGCGAATGAAAAACTGTTTTTT.

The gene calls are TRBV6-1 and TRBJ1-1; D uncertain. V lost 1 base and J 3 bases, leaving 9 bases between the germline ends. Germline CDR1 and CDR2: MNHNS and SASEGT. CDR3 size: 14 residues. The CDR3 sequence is CASSEDFGYTEAFF. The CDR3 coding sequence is TGTGCCAGCAGTGAAGACTTTGGGTACACTGAAGCTTTCTTT.

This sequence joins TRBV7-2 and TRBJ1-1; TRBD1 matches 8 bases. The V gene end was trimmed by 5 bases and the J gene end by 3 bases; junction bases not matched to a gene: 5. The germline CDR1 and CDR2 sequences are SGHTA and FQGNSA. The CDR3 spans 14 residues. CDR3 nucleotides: TGTGCCAGCAGCATGATGGACAGGGACACTGAAGCTTTCTTT. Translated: CASSMMDRDTEAFF.

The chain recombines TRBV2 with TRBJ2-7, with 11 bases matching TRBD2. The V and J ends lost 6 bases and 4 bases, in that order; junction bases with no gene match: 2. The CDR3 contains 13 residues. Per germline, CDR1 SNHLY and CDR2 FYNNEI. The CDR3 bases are TGTGCCAGCAGGCCTAGCGGGGGGTACGAGCAGTACTTC. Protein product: CASRPSGGYEQYF. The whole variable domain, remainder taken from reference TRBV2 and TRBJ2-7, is EPEVTQTPSHQVTQMGQEVILRCVPISNHLYFYWYRQILGQKVEFLVSFYNNEISEKSEIFDDQFSVERPDGSNFTLKIRSTKLEDSAMYFCASRPSGGYEQYFGPGTRLTVT.

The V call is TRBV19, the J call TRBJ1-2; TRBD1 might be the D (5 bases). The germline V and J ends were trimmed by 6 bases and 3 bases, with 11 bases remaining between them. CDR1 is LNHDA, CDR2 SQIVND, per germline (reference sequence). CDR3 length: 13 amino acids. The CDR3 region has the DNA TGTGCCAGTAGGGGGCAGAACTACTATGGCTACACCTTC. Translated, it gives CASRGQNYYGYTF.

CDR3 bases: TGTGCCAGCAGCTTGGGTGTCTATGGCTACACCTTC. Translated, it gives CASSLGVYGYTF. The chain uses TRBV5-6 and TRBJ1-2; D gene uncertain. Germline CDR1 and CDR2: SGHDT and YYEEEE. V lost 0 bases and J lost 4, with 4 bases in between. The CDR3 contains 12 residues.

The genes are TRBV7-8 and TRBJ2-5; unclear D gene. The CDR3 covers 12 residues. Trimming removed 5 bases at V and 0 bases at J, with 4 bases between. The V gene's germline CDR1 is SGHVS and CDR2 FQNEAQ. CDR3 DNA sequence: TGTGCCAGCAGCAGGGACCAAGAGACCCAGTACTTC. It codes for CASSRDQETQYF.

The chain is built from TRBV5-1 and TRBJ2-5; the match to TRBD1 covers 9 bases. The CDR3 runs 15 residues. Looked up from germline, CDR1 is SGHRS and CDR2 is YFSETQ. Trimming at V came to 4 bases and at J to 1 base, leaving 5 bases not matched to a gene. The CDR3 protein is CASSMGQGPQETQYF. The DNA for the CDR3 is TGCGCCAGCAGCATGGGACAGGGACCCCAAGAGACCCAGTACTTC.

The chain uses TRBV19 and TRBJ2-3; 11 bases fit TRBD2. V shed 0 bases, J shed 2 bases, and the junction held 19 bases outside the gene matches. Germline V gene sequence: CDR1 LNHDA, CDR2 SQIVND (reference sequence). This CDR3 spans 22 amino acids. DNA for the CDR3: TGTGCCAGTAGTATAGACGACCCCGGGGTAGCGGGGGGGGCGTTCTCCACAGATACGCAGTATTTT. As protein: CASSIDDPGVAGGAFSTDTQYF.

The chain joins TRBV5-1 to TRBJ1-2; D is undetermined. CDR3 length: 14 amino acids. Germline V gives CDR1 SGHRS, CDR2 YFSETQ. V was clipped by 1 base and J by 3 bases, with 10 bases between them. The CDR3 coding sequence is TGCGCCAGCAGCTTGTTGGGGAGGGACTATGGCTACACCTTC. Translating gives CASSLLGRDYGYTF.

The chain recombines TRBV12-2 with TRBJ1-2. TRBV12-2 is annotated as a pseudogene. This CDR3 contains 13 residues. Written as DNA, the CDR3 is TGTGCAAGTCGCTTCTGGGGTGGGATCTTCTTCTTCTTC. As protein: CASRFWGGIFFFF.

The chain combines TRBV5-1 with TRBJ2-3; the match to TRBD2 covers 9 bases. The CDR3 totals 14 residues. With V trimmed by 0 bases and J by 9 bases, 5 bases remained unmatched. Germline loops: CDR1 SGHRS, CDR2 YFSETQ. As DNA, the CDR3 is TGCGCCAGCAGCTTGGGCGGGAGGGCCGAAACGCAGTATTTT. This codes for CASSLGGRAETQYF.

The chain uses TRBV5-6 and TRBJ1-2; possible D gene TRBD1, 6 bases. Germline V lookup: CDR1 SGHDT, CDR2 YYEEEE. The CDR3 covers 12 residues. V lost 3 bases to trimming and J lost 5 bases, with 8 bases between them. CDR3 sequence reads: CASSYGTYGYTF. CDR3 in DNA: TGTGCCAGCAGCTACGGGACATATGGCTACACCTTC.

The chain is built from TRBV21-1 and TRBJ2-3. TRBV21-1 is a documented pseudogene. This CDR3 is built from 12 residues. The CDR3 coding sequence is TGTGCCAGCAGCCCCGTAAGGCATACGCAGTATTTT. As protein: CASSPVRHTQYF.

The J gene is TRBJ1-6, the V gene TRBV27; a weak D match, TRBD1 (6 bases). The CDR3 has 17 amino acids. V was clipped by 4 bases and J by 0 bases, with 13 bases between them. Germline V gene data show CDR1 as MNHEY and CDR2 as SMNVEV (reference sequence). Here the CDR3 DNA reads TGTGCCAGCAGTTCCAGGACAGTGAGCTCCTATAATTCACCCCTCCACTTT. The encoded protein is CASSSRTVSSYNSPLHF.

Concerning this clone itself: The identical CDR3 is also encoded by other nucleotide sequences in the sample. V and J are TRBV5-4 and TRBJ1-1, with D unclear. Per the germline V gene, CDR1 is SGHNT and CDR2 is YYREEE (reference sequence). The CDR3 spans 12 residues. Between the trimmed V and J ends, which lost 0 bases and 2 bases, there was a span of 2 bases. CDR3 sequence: CASSLANTEAFF. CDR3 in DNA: TGTGCCAGCAGCTTGGCCAACACTGAAGCTTTCTTT.

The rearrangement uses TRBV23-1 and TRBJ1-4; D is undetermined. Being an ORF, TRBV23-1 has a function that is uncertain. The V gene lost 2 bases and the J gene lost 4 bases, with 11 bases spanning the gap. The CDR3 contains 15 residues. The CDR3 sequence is CASSQDPGDNEKLFF. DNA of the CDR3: TGCGCCAGCAGTCAAGACCCGGGAGATAATGAAAAACTGTTTTTT.

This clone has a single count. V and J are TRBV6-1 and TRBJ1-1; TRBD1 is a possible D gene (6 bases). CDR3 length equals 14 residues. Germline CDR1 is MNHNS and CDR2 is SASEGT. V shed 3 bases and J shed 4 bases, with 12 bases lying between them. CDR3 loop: CASSEVRGGTEAFF. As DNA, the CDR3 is TGTGCCAGCAGTGAGGTGAGGGGGGGCACTGAAGCTTTCTTT.

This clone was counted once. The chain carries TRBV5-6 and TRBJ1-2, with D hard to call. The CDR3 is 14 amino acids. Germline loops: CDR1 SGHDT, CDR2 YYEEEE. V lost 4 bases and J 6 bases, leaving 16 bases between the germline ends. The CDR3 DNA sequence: TGTGCCAGCAGCAATCAAGGTTGGAGAAATGGCTACACCTTC. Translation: CASSNQGWRNGYTF.

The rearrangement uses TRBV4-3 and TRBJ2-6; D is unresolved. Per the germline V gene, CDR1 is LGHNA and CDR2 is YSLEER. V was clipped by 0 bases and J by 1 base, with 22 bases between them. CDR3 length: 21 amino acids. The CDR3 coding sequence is TGCGCCAGCAGCCAAGATACGAAGTTAGACATACTGAGGTCTGGGGCCAACGTCCTGACTTTC. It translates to CASSQDTKLDILRSGANVLTF.

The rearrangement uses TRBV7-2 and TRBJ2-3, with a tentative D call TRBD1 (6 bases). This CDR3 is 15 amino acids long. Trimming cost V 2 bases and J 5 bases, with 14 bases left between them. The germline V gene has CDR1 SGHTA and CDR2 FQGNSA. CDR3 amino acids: CASSLSQGIQDTQYF. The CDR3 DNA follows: TGTGCCAGCAGCTTATCCCAGGGGATACAAGATACGCAGTATTTT.

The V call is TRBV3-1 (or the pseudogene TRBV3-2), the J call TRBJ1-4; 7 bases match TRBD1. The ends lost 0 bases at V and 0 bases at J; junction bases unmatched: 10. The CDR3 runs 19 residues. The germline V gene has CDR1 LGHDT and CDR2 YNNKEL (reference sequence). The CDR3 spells CASSQEPGRDRATNEKLFF. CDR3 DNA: TGTGCCAGCAGCCAAGAGCCGGGCCGGGACAGAGCAACTAATGAAAAACTGTTTTTT.

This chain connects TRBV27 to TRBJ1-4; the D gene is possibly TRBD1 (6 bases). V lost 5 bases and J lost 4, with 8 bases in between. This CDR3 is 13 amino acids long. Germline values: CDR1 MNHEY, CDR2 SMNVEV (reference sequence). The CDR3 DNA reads TGTGCCAGCAGTGCGGACAGTAATGAAAAACTGTTTTTT. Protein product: CASSADSNEKLFF.

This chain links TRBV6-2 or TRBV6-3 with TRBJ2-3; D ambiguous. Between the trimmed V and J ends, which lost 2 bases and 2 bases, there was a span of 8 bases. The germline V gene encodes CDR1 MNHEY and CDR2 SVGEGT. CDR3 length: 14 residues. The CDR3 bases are TGTGCCAGCAGTTACGAAAGGACCACAGATACGCAGTATTTT. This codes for CASSYERTTDTQYF.

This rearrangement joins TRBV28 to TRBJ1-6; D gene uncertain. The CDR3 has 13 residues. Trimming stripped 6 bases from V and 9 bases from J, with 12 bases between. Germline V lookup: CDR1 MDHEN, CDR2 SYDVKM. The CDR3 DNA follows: TGTGCCAGCAGCCCAGAGGCGTTTTCACCCCTCCACTTT. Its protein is CASSPEAFSPLHF.

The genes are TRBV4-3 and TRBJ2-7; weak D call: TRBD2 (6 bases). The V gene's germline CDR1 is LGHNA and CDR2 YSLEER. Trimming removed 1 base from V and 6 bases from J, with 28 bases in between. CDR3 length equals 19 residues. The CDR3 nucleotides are TGCGCCAGCAGCCAAGGGGTACTTTGGCGGCGGGATAAGGACCCCGAGCAGTACTTC. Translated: CASSQGVLWRRDKDPEQYF.

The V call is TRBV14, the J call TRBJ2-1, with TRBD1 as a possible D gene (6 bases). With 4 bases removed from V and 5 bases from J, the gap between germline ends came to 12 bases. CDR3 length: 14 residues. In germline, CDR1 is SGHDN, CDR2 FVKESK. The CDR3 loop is CASSLGDNHNEQFF. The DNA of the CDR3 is TGTGCCAGCAGCCTGGGGGACAACCACAATGAGCAGTTCTTC.